What follows are 4 T cell receptor beta chains derived from one specimen sequenced in a study of beta chain features in type 1 diabetes. The isolated RNA, all of it, was reverse transcribed, so expressed TCRB transcripts were what got sequenced. The table came from immunoSEQ multiplex PCR; TCRdb's copy has only in-frame clones and leaves some out. This sample yields 400,000 to 550,000 clones, of which about an eighth are seen a single time; 0.035% to 0.05% belongs to the top ten. Sequenced input: naive CD4+ T cells from blood. Receptor source: a young woman in good health.

This chain uses TRBV7-2 with TRBJ1-3; D is unclear. Germline values: CDR1 SGHTA, CDR2 FQGNSA. V was pared by 0 bases and J by 10 bases, with 4 bases between. This CDR3 contains 11 residues. The CDR3 DNA reads TGTGCCAGCAGCTTAGCGGAGACCATATATTTT. Protein product: CASSLAETIYF.

In this sample, this clone turned up a few times. The gene calls are TRBV4-2 and TRBJ1-2; D might be TRBD1 (6 bases). Germline V lookup: CDR1 LGHNA, CDR2 YNFKEQ. There are 17 residues in the CDR3. The V end lost 3 bases, the J end lost 4 bases, and 21 bases lay between the germline ends. The CDR3 region is CASSQTVSSGGGYGYTF. In DNA, the CDR3 is TGTGCCAGCAGCCAGACGGTTTCATCGGGAGGGGGCTATGGCTACACCTTC.

V usage is TRBV21-1 and J usage is TRBJ1-6; TRBD1 is the table's D call, not checked against the DNA. TRBV21-1 is a pseudogene. This CDR3 has 17 residues. CDR3 bases: TGTGCCAGCCGGAAAACAGGGACCTTAAGCTATAATTCACCCCTCCACTTT. Its protein is CASRKTGTLSYNSPLHF.

The chain uses TRBV6-6 and TRBJ1-1; no reliable D call. CDR1 MNHNY and CDR2 SVGAGI come from the germline V gene (reference sequence). V lost 6 bases and J lost 1, with 6 bases in between. The CDR3 runs 12 residues. The CDR3 bases are TGTGCCAGCAGGAGTCGGAACACTGAAGCTTTCTTT. This gives the protein CASRSRNTEAFF.